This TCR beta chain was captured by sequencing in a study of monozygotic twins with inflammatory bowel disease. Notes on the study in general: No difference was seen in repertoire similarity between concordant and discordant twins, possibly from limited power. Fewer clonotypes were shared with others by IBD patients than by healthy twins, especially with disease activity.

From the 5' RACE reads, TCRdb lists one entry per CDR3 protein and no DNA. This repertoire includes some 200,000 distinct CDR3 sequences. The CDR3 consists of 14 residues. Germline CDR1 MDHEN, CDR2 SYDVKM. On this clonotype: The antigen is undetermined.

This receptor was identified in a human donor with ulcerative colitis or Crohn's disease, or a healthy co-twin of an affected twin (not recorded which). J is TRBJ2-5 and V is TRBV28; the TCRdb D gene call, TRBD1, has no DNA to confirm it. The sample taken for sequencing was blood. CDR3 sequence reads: CASSLDRARETQYF.